This T cell receptor (beta chain) is drawn from a study of T-cell memory formation after mild COVID-19. Looking at the study overall: For the most part, TCR clusters were specific to one donor.

General observations from the study: A subset of responding clones appeared in pre-infection memory, suggesting cross-reactive memory joined.

MiXCR was run by TCRdb on the 5' RACE reads, yielding one entry per CDR3 protein. The sample has about 350,000 distinct CDR3 sequences; approximately 14% are singletons. Unmatched junction bases numbered 13, after V lost 5 bases and J lost 7 bases. Looked up from germline, CDR1 is MGHRA and CDR2 is YSYEKL. The CDR3 loop spans 16 amino acids. This clonotype was seen at least ten times. As yet, its antigen is unknown. The receptor was isolated from a man younger than 30 who had mild COVID-19 (a few samples of this study predate the infection). Cell type and time point are not known. Sequencing was performed on PBMCs or a T cell subset sorted from them (not recorded which). The chain links TRBV4-1 to TRBJ2-1, with 8 bases fitting TRBD2. The CDR3 region has the DNA TGCGCCAGCAGCAACGGGGGGGCCTTACCTGGGAATGAGCAGTTCTTC. This translates into CASSNGGALPGNEQFF.